These 24 T cell receptor beta chains were sequenced from one sample in a study of blood T cells in healthy people across ages. Using a J-beta primer mix together with a sample-barcoded 5' primer, a second PCR was run for roughly 7 to 12 cycles. TCRdb itself ran the 5' RACE reads through MiXCR, one entry per CDR3 protein. The sample yields approximately 1,000,000 distinct CDR3 sequences, 40% to 55% seen once. The specimen sequenced was blood. The receptors originated from a woman aged 55 to 70 in good health.

This chain connects TRBV12-3 or TRBV12-4 to TRBJ2-3, with D unclear. This CDR3 region has 15 residues. Trimming removed 5 bases at V and 3 bases at J, with 15 bases between. The CDR3 nucleotides are TGTGCCAGCAGTCTAACACCACGACAAACAGATACGCAGTATTTT. It is translated as CASSLTPRQTDTQYF.

In this sample, this clonotype turned up a few times. The chain couples TRBV5-6 to TRBJ1-6; no reliable D call. The CDR3 covers 15 residues. Per germline, CDR1 SGHDT and CDR2 YYEEEE. V lost 0 bases, J lost 7 bases, and 11 bases lay in between. CDR3 residues: CASSLGAQGNSPLHF. The DNA for the CDR3 is TGTGCCAGCAGCTTGGGTGCCCAAGGGAATTCACCCCTCCACTTT.

This clonotype appeared a few times. The chain uses TRBV29-1 and TRBJ2-1; perhaps D is TRBD1 or TRBD2 (5 bases each). V shed 4 bases and J shed 10 bases, with 17 bases lying between them. The CDR3 sequence is 13 residues long. Germline V lookup: CDR1 SQVTM, CDR2 ANQGSEA. The CDR3 coding sequence is TGCAGCGTTGCGGTTAGGATTTGGGGGGAGCAGTTCTTC. Amino acid sequence: CSVAVRIWGEQFF.

This sequence joins TRBV15 and TRBJ2-4, with D possibly being TRBD1 (5 bases). Germline CDR1 and CDR2: LNHNV and YYDKDF (reference sequence). Deletions cut 0 bases from V and 7 bases from J, with 10 bases between. This CDR3 has 14 residues. In nucleotides, the CDR3 is TGTGCCACCAGCAGAGACAGGGCCTCTAACATTCAGTACTTC. Translation: CATSRDRASNIQYF.

The table lists this clonotype with a few counts. The chain links TRBV30 to TRBJ2-7; D is undetermined. Trimming removed 2 bases from V and 4 bases from J, with 12 bases in between. Germline V gene data show CDR1 as GTSNPN and CDR2 as SVGIG (reference sequence). The CDR3 has 13 residues. The CDR3 DNA reads as TGTGCCTGGAGTTTAGGCGGAATTTACGAGCAGTACTTC. Encoded protein: CAWSLGGIYEQYF.

The chain carries TRBV20-1 and TRBJ1-6; unclear D gene. Between the trimmed V and J ends, which lost 4 bases and 7 bases, there was a span of 17 bases. Germline V gene sequence: CDR1 DFQATT, CDR2 SNEGSKA (reference sequence). The CDR3 spans 15 residues. The CDR3 nucleotides read TGCAGTGCTATTCAAAGGGAGGGTACGAATTCACCCCTCCACTTT. The encoded protein is CSAIQREGTNSPLHF.

The chain has TRBV15 and TRBJ2-7; TRBD1 might be the D (6 bases). Deletions cut 3 bases from V and 9 bases from J, with 21 bases between. CDR1 and CDR2 from the germline V gene are LNHNV and YYDKDF (reference sequence). This CDR3 spans 15 amino acids. The chain's CDR3 is CATSSGQSFGIAQYF. CDR3 sequence (DNA): TGTGCCACCAGCAGCGGACAGTCGTTCGGGATCGCGCAGTACTTC.

A few counts support this clonotype. The chain uses TRBV10-1 and TRBJ2-7, with D possibly matching TRBD2 (5 bases). Trimming removed 3 bases from V and 4 bases from J, with 13 bases in between. Germline lookup yields CDR1 WNHNN and CDR2 SYGVQD (reference sequence). The CDR3 has 14 amino acids. The CDR3 sequence is CASSDTGMSYEQYF. The CDR3 coding sequence is TGCGCCAGCAGTGATACGGGAATGAGTTACGAGCAGTACTTC.

This clonotype showed up just a few times. The V gene is TRBV7-2, the J gene TRBJ2-2; no definite D call. Per the germline V gene, CDR1 is SGHTA and CDR2 is FQGNSA. The CDR3 spans 14 residues. Trimming shortened V by 1 base and J by 3 bases, and 6 bases separated the two germline ends. In DNA form, the CDR3 reads TGTGCCAGCAGCTTAGGAGGTCACACCGGGGAGCTGTTTTTT. The encoded protein is CASSLGGHTGELFF.

This clonotype was detected a few times. The gene calls are TRBV14 and TRBJ2-1, with 13 bases that match TRBD2. With V trimmed by 4 bases and J by 8 bases, 8 bases remained unmatched. This CDR3 comprises 16 residues. Germline V gene sequence: CDR1 SGHDN, CDR2 FVKESK. CDR3 nucleotides: TGTGCCAGCAGCCCCCTGACCGGACTAGCGGGAGATGAGCAGTTCTTC. This encodes CASSPLTGLAGDEQFF. Supplemented by reference TRBV14 and TRBJ2-1, the full variable domain reads EAGVTQFPSHSVIEKGQTVTLRCDPISGHDNLYWYRRVMGKEIKFLLHFVKESKQDESGMPNNRFLAERTGGTYSTLKVQPAELEDSGVYFCASSPLTGLAGDEQFFGPGTRLTVL.

This chain links TRBV6-5 with TRBJ2-1, with D perhaps matching TRBD2 (6 bases). The germline V and J ends were trimmed by 2 bases and 0 bases, with 11 bases remaining between them. Germline V gene data show CDR1 as MNHEY and CDR2 as SVGAGI. The CDR3 is made up of 16 amino acids. The chain's CDR3 is CASSYDLAYSYNEQFF. The CDR3 DNA reads TGTGCCAGCAGTTACGATCTAGCGTACTCCTACAATGAGCAGTTCTTC.

There are a few counts of this clonotype. The J gene is TRBJ2-1, the V gene TRBV5-1, with a possible D match to TRBD1 (5 bases). This CDR3 is 14 amino acids long. V lost 3 bases and J 9 bases, leaving 16 bases between the germline ends. The germline V gene encodes CDR1 SGHRS and CDR2 YFSETQ. In DNA, the CDR3 is TGCGCCAGCAGCTCGGAAACTAAGGGGTTTGAGCAGTTCTTC. Translating it yields CASSSETKGFEQFF.

The chain employs TRBV4-2 and TRBJ1-4; D unclear. The CDR3 covers 16 residues. V was pared by 2 bases and J by 3 bases, with 13 bases between. Germline-derived CDR1 and CDR2 are LGHNA and YNFKEQ. The CDR3 DNA reads as TGTGCCAGCAGCCAACCTCCGGGCCCTCCTAATGAAAAACTGTTTTTT. Translation gives CASSQPPGPPNEKLFF.

The V gene is TRBV5-6, the J gene TRBJ2-1, with D possibly called TRBD1 or TRBD2 (5 bases each). Germline CDR1 and CDR2: SGHDT and YYEEEE. V was cut by 3 bases and J by 5 bases, with 12 bases left in between. The CDR3 has 14 amino acids. CDR3 protein: CASSYPSGHNEQFF. CDR3 sequence (DNA): TGTGCCAGCAGCTACCCGTCGGGACACAATGAGCAGTTCTTC.

The chain links TRBV29-1 to TRBJ2-7, with D perhaps matching TRBD1 (5 bases). Trimming took off 6 bases at V and 3 bases at J, with 15 bases between the two ends. This CDR3 is 13 amino acids long. CDR1 is SQVTM, CDR2 ANQGSEA, per germline. As DNA, the CDR3 is TGCAGCGTCGAACTTACGCAGGGCTACGAGCAGTACTTC. Protein sequence: CSVELTQGYEQYF.

This clonotype was counted at least ten times. J is TRBJ2-1 and V is TRBV7-2, with TRBD2 as a possible D gene (6 bases). The V end was cut by 5 bases, the J end by 4 bases, with 15 bases between. In germline, CDR1 is SGHTA, CDR2 FQGNSA. The CDR3 loop spans 15 amino acids. CDR3 sequence reads: CASSLLTGLYNEQFF. CDR3 nucleotide sequence: TGTGCCAGCAGCCTCCTAACGGGACTGTACAATGAGCAGTTCTTC.

Concerning this clonotype itself: A much larger clone is a single base away; this may be a read error. This chain links TRBV20-1 with TRBJ1-2, with 7 positions matching TRBD1. Germline V gives CDR1 DFQATT, CDR2 SNEGSKA (reference sequence). The CDR3 extends over 12 amino acids. The CDR3 loop reads CSARRQGHGCTF. In DNA, the CDR3 is TGCAGTGCTAGAAGACAGGGACATGGCTGCACCTTC.

This clonotype turned up a few times. V usage is TRBV29-1 and J usage is TRBJ2-2; the match to TRBD1 covers 9 bases. Germline assignment: CDR1 SQVTM and CDR2 ANQGSEA. The CDR3 has 16 residues. The trim removed 1 base at V and 6 bases at J, leaving 9 bases unmatched. This CDR3 reads CSVEGGTGKIAGELFF. CDR3 nucleotide sequence: TGCAGCGTTGAAGGTGGGACAGGGAAGATCGCCGGGGAGCTGTTTTTT.

The rearrangement uses TRBV27 and TRBJ2-2, with TRBD1 as a possible D gene (6 bases). Between the trimmed V and J ends, which lost 7 bases and 2 bases, there was a span of 14 bases. This CDR3 is built from 15 residues. Germline lookup yields CDR1 MNHEY and CDR2 SMNVEV (reference sequence). The CDR3 here is CASKTIQGNTGELFF. DNA of the CDR3: TGTGCCAGCAAGACAATACAGGGTAACACCGGGGAGCTGTTTTTT.

This rearrangement joins TRBV14 to TRBJ2-7; no clear D. The DNA end is a closer match to TRBJ2-4, so the J assignment may be wrong. Germline V gives CDR1 SGHDN, CDR2 FVKESK. This CDR3 has 13 amino acids. The CDR3, as DNA: TGTGCCAGCAGCCAGGGGTTCCCCAACATTCAGTACTTC. Encoded protein: CASSQGFPNIQYF.

In its sample, this clonotype was seen a few times. The chain has TRBV6-1 and TRBJ2-6; D remains ambiguous. Trimming pared 5 bases from V and 0 bases from J, leaving 17 bases between. The CDR3 runs to 18 residues. Germline CDR1 MNHNS, CDR2 SASEGT. CDR3 nucleotide sequence: TGTGCCAGCAGTCATACAGTTCCCCCCTCCTCTGGGGCCAACGTCCTGACTTTC. It specifies CASSHTVPPSSGANVLTF.

The V gene is TRBV5-1, the J gene TRBJ2-3; D may match TRBD1 or TRBD2 (6 bases each). Germline lookup yields CDR1 SGHRS and CDR2 YFSETQ. CDR3 length: 17 amino acids. Between the trimmed V and J ends, which lost 2 bases and 2 bases, there was a span of 18 bases. The CDR3 DNA is TGCGCCAGCAGCTTTACAGGGAACGGGAGATACACAGATACGCAGTATTTT. Translating it yields CASSFTGNGRYTDTQYF.

This clonotype appeared a few times. This chain joins TRBV29-1 and TRBJ2-7, with TRBD1 matching over 9 bases. The CDR3 runs 14 residues. The V gene's germline CDR1 is SQVTM and CDR2 ANQGSEA. The V and J ends lost 7 bases and 7 bases, in that order; junction bases with no gene match: 14. The CDR3 DNA follows: TGCAGCGGCGCGAACTTACAGGGGGCTGGAGAGCAGTACTTC. As protein: CSGANLQGAGEQYF.

The chain couples TRBV6-2 or TRBV6-3 to TRBJ2-3; perhaps TRBD2 as D (5 bases). This CDR3 spans 18 amino acids. V was pared by 2 bases and J by 4 bases, with 22 bases between. CDR1 is MNHEY, CDR2 SVGEGT, per germline. This chain's CDR3 is CASSYPAVPRPEPDTQYF. CDR3 nucleotide sequence: TGTGCCAGCAGTTACCCAGCGGTTCCTCGCCCCGAACCAGATACGCAGTATTTT.